This passage covers 29 T cell receptor beta chains from one sample sequenced in a study of cytomegalovirus exposure and HLA in healthy donors. Some clones are missing from TCRdb's copy, which holds only in-frame ones; the method was immunoSEQ multiplex PCR. The data show 55,000 to 65,000 clones, about 92% seen once. Material: PBMCs. These TCRs come from a man aged 18-30 years in good health and CMV-seronegative.

The chain joins TRBV28 to TRBJ2-7; no reliable D call. Trimming shortened V by 3 bases and J by 7 bases, and 22 bases separated the two germline ends. The CDR3 sequence is 16 residues long. From germline, CDR1 is MDHEN and CDR2 SYDVKM. CDR3 coding DNA: TGTGCCAGCAGTTTGTTCACAACAGAACCACCCAGAGAGCAGTACTTC. It codes for CASSLFTTEPPREQYF.

The chain is built from TRBV11-2 and TRBJ1-3; D unresolved. CDR1 is SGHAT, CDR2 FQNNGV, per germline. The length of the CDR3 is 13 residues. V was cut by 5 bases and J by 0 bases, with 5 bases left in between. The CDR3 nucleotides are TGTGCCAGCAGCCTTAGCTCTGGAAACACCATATATTTT. This encodes CASSLSSGNTIYF.

J is TRBJ1-2 and V is TRBV5-4; no reliable D call. V lost 4 bases to trimming and J lost 1 base, with 8 bases between them. The CDR3 length is 13 residues. CDR1 and CDR2 from the germline V gene are SGHNT and YYREEE (reference sequence). Here the CDR3 reads CASSPSNNYGYTF. CDR3 DNA: TGTGCCAGCAGCCCCAGTAATAACTATGGCTACACCTTC. The variable domain in full, completed from reference TRBV5-4 and TRBJ1-2, reads ETGVTQSPTHLIKTRGQQVTLRCSSQSGHNTVSWYQQALGQGPQFIFQYYREEENGRGNFPPRFSGLQFPNYSSELNVNALELDDSALYLCASSPSNNYGYTFGSGTRLTVV.

The chain recombines TRBV6-1 with TRBJ2-7; 8 bases agree with TRBD2. The CDR3 is 14 amino acids. The junction had 11 bases not matched to a gene; V was cut back by 6 bases and J by 7 bases. Germline V gives CDR1 MNHNS, CDR2 SASEGT. The CDR3: CASSPPAGVFEQYF. The CDR3 region has the DNA TGTGCCAGCAGCCCCCCAGCGGGAGTCTTTGAGCAGTACTTC.

The rearrangement links TRBV6-1 to TRBJ2-7; D is ambiguous. The V gene lost 7 bases and the J gene lost 5 bases, with 12 bases spanning the gap. From germline, CDR1 is MNHNS and CDR2 SASEGT. The CDR3 is 12 residues long. The CDR3 region has the DNA TGTGCCAGCAACGGTCCGAGCCACGAGCAGTACTTC. It yields the protein CASNGPSHEQYF.

The V and J genes are TRBV5-5 and TRBJ2-2, with 14 bases matching TRBD2. The CDR3 length is 18 residues. CDR1 SGHKS and CDR2 YYEKEE come from the germline V gene (reference sequence). The ends lost 2 bases at V and 5 bases at J; junction bases unmatched: 8. CDR3 sequence: CASSLLGTSGSGTGELFF. The CDR3 DNA sequence: TGTGCCAGCAGCTTATTAGGGACTAGCGGGAGCGGGACCGGGGAGCTGTTTTTT.

V gene TRBV28 combines with J gene TRBJ2-3, with 7 positions matching TRBD1. CDR3 length equals 15 residues. Germline assignment: CDR1 MDHEN and CDR2 SYDVKM. V lost 2 bases and J lost 2; bases outside the gene matches: 4. The CDR3 DNA follows: TGTGCCAGCAGTTTAAGGGGACAGTTCACAGATACGCAGTATTTT. Amino acids: CASSLRGQFTDTQYF.

The sample holds one count of this clone. The chain links TRBV4-1 to TRBJ2-7, with 9 bases that match TRBD2. Germline V gene data show CDR1 as MGHRA and CDR2 as YSYEKL. The V segment lost 2 bases and the J segment 7 bases; nucleotides outside the gene matches: 6. The CDR3 is 14 residues long. The CDR3 loop is CASSQRLADDEQYF. The CDR3 coding sequence is TGCGCCAGCAGCCAAAGACTAGCGGACGATGAGCAGTACTTC.

The chain is built from TRBV19 and TRBJ1-3, with 8 bases matching TRBD1. The CDR3 consists of 15 residues. Trimming cost V 3 bases and J 0 bases; bases outside gene matches: 1. Germline CDR1 is LNHDA and CDR2 is SQIVND (reference sequence). CDR3 DNA sequence: TGTGCCAGTAGTATGGGACAGGCCTCTGGAAACACCATATATTTT. Protein: CASSMGQASGNTIYF.

V usage is TRBV5-1 and J usage is TRBJ2-5; 8 nucleotides match TRBD1. The J segment lost 5 bases and the V segment lost 5 bases, leaving 5 bases of the junction unmatched. Germline V gene sequence: CDR1 SGHRS, CDR2 YFSETQ. This CDR3 is built from 13 residues. The CDR3 DNA sequence: TGCGCCAGCAGTACAGGGGGTGGTGAGACCCAGTACTTC. Its protein product is CASSTGGGETQYF.

CDR3 amino acids: CASSHTTGTSGRTDTQYF. In nucleotides, the CDR3 is TGTGCCAGCAGCCACACCACTGGCACTAGCGGCCGCACAGATACGCAGTATTTT. The genes are TRBV13 and TRBJ2-3; TRBD2 agrees at 8 bases. The CDR3 totals 18 residues. Losses at the gene ends were 5 bases for V and 1 base for J; bases not matched to a gene: 14. CDR1 and CDR2 (germline): PRHDT, FYEKMQ (reference sequence).

This clone was found once. The chain is built from TRBV7-9 and TRBJ2-1; D might be TRBD2 (7 bases). Germline-derived CDR1 and CDR2 are SEHNR and FQNEAQ (reference sequence). Trimming pared 1 base from V and 6 bases from J, leaving 22 bases between. The CDR3 loop spans 18 amino acids. Written as DNA, the CDR3 is TGTGCCAGCAGCTTAGTAGGGGGACCGGGAGGCCCCGGCAATGAGCAGTTCTTC. It translates to CASSLVGGPGGPGNEQFF.

V is TRBV5-8 and J is TRBJ2-1; TRBD2 matches 9 bases. V gave up 8 bases and J gave up 4 bases; unmatched junction bases: 10. Germline CDR1 SGHTS, CDR2 YDEGEE. The CDR3 consists of 15 residues. The CDR3 DNA follows: TGTGCCAGGATGTATAGCGGGAGTGGGTACAATGAGCAGTTCTTC. Residues: CARMYSGSGYNEQFF.

The gene calls are TRBV18 and TRBJ2-4; possibly TRBD2 for D (5 bases). Trimming cost V 3 bases and J 0 bases, with 18 bases left between them. The CDR3 covers 18 residues. Germline V gene sequence: CDR1 KGHSH, CDR2 LQKENI. The CDR3 bases are TGTGCCAGCTCACCGAAGGGTGGCAGCGGAATAGCCAAAAACATTCAGTACTTC. This sequence encodes CASSPKGGSGIAKNIQYF.

The chain joins TRBV5-4 to TRBJ2-1, with 15 bases identical to TRBD2. From germline, CDR1 is SGHNT and CDR2 YYREEE (reference sequence). CDR3 length: 17 residues. V lost 4 bases and J lost 5; bases outside the gene matches: 7. The CDR3 region has the DNA TGTGCCAGCAGCACAGGACTAGCGGGAGGGTTCCACAATGAGCAGTTCTTC. Amino acid sequence: CASSTGLAGGFHNEQFF.

This chain uses TRBV9 with TRBJ2-5; TRBD2 agrees at 8 bases. Germline trimming cut 1 base from V and 3 bases from J; bases unmatched to any gene: 5. CDR1 and CDR2 (germline): SGDLS, YYNGEE. This CDR3 spans 15 amino acids. CDR3 nucleotides: TGTGCCAGCAGCGTAATTAAGCGGGGGAAAGAGACCCAGTACTTC. Protein product: CASSVIKRGKETQYF.

V is TRBV28 and J is TRBJ2-3, with 12 bases matching TRBD2. The CDR3 totals 17 residues. From germline, CDR1 is MDHEN and CDR2 SYDVKM. Unmatched junction bases numbered 9, after V lost 4 bases and J lost 4 bases. CDR3: CASSSPLTSGSADTQYF. The CDR3 bases are TGTGCCAGCAGTTCCCCACTGACTAGCGGGAGTGCAGATACGCAGTATTTT.

CDR3 sequence: CAITPLASGRFGNEQFF. CDR3 coding DNA: TGTGCCATTACGCCCCTCGCTAGCGGGAGATTTGGCAATGAGCAGTTCTTC. This chain links TRBV28 with TRBJ2-1; 10 bases align to TRBD2. The ends lost 10 bases at V and 6 bases at J; junction bases unmatched: 18. Germline CDR1 and CDR2: MDHEN and SYDVKM. The CDR3 consists of 17 residues.

V and J are TRBV5-4 and TRBJ2-3; D gene uncertain. The length of the CDR3 is 14 residues. The V end was cut by 8 bases, the J end by 0 bases, with 13 bases between. CDR1 and CDR2 from the germline V gene are SGHNT and YYREEE (reference sequence). The CDR3 DNA reads as TGTGCCAGTCAAAGAACAAGTAGCACAGATACGCAGTATTTT. Protein product: CASQRTSSTDTQYF. The whole variable domain, remainder taken from reference TRBV5-4 and TRBJ2-3, is ETGVTQSPTHLIKTRGQQVTLRCSSQSGHNTVSWYQQALGQGPQFIFQYYREEENGRGNFPPRFSGLQFPNYSSELNVNALELDDSALYLCASQRTSSTDTQYFGPGTRLTVL.

This rearrangement joins TRBV28 to TRBJ2-3; 10 bases are a match to TRBD2. CDR3 size: 15 residues. V shed 6 bases, J shed 2 bases, and the junction held 5 bases outside the gene matches. From germline, CDR1 is MDHEN and CDR2 SYDVKM. The CDR3, as DNA: TGTGCCAGCAGCCGGGGGACTAGCGCCACAGATACGCAGTATTTT. This codes for CASSRGTSATDTQYF.

The table lists this clone with a few counts. The chain joins TRBV6-4 to TRBJ2-7, with 8 bases aligning to TRBD2. Germline trimming cut 4 bases from V and 5 bases from J; bases unmatched to any gene: 10. The CDR3 runs to 15 residues. Germline V gene data show CDR1 as MRHNA and CDR2 as SNTAGT. The CDR3 region has the DNA TGTGCCAGCAGTGTAGGAGCGGGGGCAAGCAACGAGCAGTACTTC. Its protein product is CASSVGAGASNEQYF.

In nucleotides, the CDR3 is TGTGCCAGCATCAATCCTCAGGGGCCCTATGGCTACACCTTC. This translates into CASINPQGPYGYTF. The genes are TRBV28 and TRBJ1-2; D may be TRBD1 (6 bases). V lost 7 bases to trimming and J lost 4 bases, with 16 bases between them. This CDR3 region has 14 residues. Germline-derived CDR1 and CDR2 are MDHEN and SYDVKM.

CDR3: CASSQSPWTGGSDTQYF. For the CDR3, the DNA is TGCGCCAGCAGCCAATCCCCCTGGACCGGGGGATCAGATACGCAGTATTTT. The chain combines TRBV4-1 with TRBJ2-3; D might be TRBD2 (6 bases). V was trimmed by 2 bases and J by 4 bases, leaving 19 bases between them. Germline-derived CDR1 and CDR2 are MGHRA and YSYEKL. The CDR3 consists of 17 residues.

This chain connects TRBV2 to TRBJ1-1, with D tentatively TRBD1 (6 bases). The V end was cut by 6 bases, the J end by 0 bases, with 11 bases between. This CDR3 has 14 amino acids. Germline CDR1 SNHLY, CDR2 FYNNEI. The CDR3 bases are TGTGCCAGCAGGACTACAGGGATGAACACTGAAGCTTTCTTT. It encodes CASRTTGMNTEAFF.

The rearrangement links TRBV5-1 to TRBJ2-5; D call uncertain. Germline lookup yields CDR1 SGHRS and CDR2 YFSETQ. The CDR3 totals 15 residues. V gave up 0 bases and J gave up 2 bases, with 11 bases separating them. CDR3 in amino acids: CASSLAVAQQETQYF. The CDR3 DNA is TGCGCCAGCAGCTTGGCCGTGGCCCAACAAGAGACCCAGTACTTC.

The chain joins TRBV12-5 to TRBJ2-7; 9 bases match TRBD1. CDR3 size: 19 residues. Unmatched junction bases numbered 16, after V lost 3 bases and J lost 1 base. Germline CDR1 and CDR2: LGHNT and FRNRAP. The CDR3 reads CASGLSQGGQGWGSYEQYF. In nucleotides, the CDR3 is TGTGCTAGTGGTTTATCCCAAGGGGGACAGGGTTGGGGATCCTACGAGCAGTACTTC.

This chain links TRBV6-6 with TRBJ2-3; 8 positions agree with TRBD1. The J segment lost 4 bases and the V segment lost 4 bases, leaving 7 bases of the junction unmatched. CDR3 length equals 15 residues. The germline V gene encodes CDR1 MNHNY and CDR2 SVGAGI (reference sequence). The CDR3 region is CASSLTGVSSDTQYF. CDR3 sequence (DNA): TGTGCCAGCAGTTTGACAGGGGTTAGTTCAGATACGCAGTATTTT.

In its sample, this clone was seen a few times. J is TRBJ2-7 and V is TRBV4-3, with 8 bases identical to TRBD2. J was trimmed by 2 bases and V by 1 base; bases with no gene match: 7. This CDR3 comprises 16 residues. Germline V CDR1 and CDR2: LGHNA, YSLEER. The CDR3 DNA is TGCGCCAGCAGCCAAGTCGGCGCGGGAGGCCCCTACGAGCAGTACTTC. It translates to CASSQVGAGGPYEQYF.

The J gene is TRBJ2-7, the V gene TRBV6-6; weak D call: TRBD2 (5 bases). With 5 bases removed from V and 6 bases from J, the gap between germline ends came to 14 bases. CDR3 length: 13 residues. The germline CDR1 and CDR2 sequences are MNHNY and SVGAGI (reference sequence). The CDR3 reads CASSALEQSEQYF. CDR3 nucleotide sequence: TGTGCCAGCAGTGCACTAGAGCAGTCCGAGCAGTACTTC.